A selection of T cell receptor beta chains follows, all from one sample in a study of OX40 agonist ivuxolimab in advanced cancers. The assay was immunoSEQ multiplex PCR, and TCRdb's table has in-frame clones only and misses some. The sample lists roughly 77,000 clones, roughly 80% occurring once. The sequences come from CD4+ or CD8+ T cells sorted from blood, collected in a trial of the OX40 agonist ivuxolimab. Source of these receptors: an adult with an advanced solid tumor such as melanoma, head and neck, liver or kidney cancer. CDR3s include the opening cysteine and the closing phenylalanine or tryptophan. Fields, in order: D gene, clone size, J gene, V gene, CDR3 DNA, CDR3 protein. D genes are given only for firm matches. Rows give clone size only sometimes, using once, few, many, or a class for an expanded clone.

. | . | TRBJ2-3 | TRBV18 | TGTGCCAGCCCACCACAGAACTCCTTTAGGGACCTTACGCAGTATTTT | CASPPQNSFRDLTQYF
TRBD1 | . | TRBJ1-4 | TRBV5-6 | TGTGCCAGCAGCCTAGGGGCAGGGGGCCGGGAAAAACTGTTTTTT | CASSLGAGGREKLFF
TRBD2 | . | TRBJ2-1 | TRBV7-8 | TGTGCCAGCAGCCTAATAGCGGGGACTTCCTACAATGAGCAGTTCTTC | CASSLIAGTSYNEQFF
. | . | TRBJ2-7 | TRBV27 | TGTGCCAGCAGTTCGAACGCGTGGGGGGCCTCCTACGAGCAGTACTTC | CASSSNAWGASYEQYF
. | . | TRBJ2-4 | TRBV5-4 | TGTGCCAGCAGCTTACCCGAAGCCAAAAACATTCAGTACTTC | CASSLPEAKNIQYF
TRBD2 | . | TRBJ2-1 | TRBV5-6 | TGTGCCAGCAGCTTGCGGTCTAGCGGACCGTACAATGAGCAGTTCTTC | CASSLRSSGPYNEQFF
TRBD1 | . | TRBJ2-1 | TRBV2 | TGTGCCAGCAGTCCGACAGGGTACAATGAGCAGTTCTTC | CASSPTGYNEQFF
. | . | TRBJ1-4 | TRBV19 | TGTGCCAGTAGTATACAGGCCTCTAATGAAAAACTGTTTTTT | CASSIQASNEKLFF
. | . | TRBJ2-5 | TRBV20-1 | TGCAGTGCGTTGCGGTCAGAGACCCAGTACTTC | CSALRSETQYF
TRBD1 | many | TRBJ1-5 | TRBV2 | TGTGCCAGCAAATGGGACAGGGGGAATCAGCCCCAGCATTTT | CASKWDRGNQPQHF
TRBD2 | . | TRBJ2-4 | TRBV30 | TGTGCCTTCGCGCGGGAGTCCTTAGCCAAAAACATTCAGTACTTC | CAFARESLAKNIQYF
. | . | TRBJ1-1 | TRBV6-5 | TGTGCCAGCAGTTACAAGTTGAGGACTGAAGCTTTCTTT | CASSYKLRTEAFF
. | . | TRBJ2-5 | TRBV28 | TGTGCCAGCAGTAAAAAGGGAGTTAGAAAAGGGGACTTC | CASSKKGVRKGDF